This passage covers 2 T cell receptor beta chains from one sample sequenced in a study of blood T cell repertoires in COVID-19. This table comes from immunoSEQ multiplex PCR, and its TCRdb copy is limited to in-frame clones, with some not included. The sample carries some 270,000 clones, under 90% recorded once. Sequenced material: PBMCs or T cells enriched from blood (not recorded which). The receptors here all came from a woman aged 40 to 50 who had recovered from COVID-19.

The chain links TRBV7-6 to TRBJ1-1; D is possibly TRBD1 (5 bases). The ends were cut back, 2 bases at V and 3 bases at J, with 13 bases in the middle. Germline loops: CDR1 SGHVS, CDR2 FNYEAQ. There are 15 residues in the CDR3. Here the CDR3 DNA reads TGTGCCAGCAGCTTACGCGCAGGCAGGGACACTGAAGCTTTCTTT. This codes for CASSLRAGRDTEAFF.

The chain links TRBV28 to TRBJ2-3; D is perhaps TRBD1 (7 bases). CDR3 length: 15 residues. The V end was cut by 2 bases, the J end by 1 base, with 10 bases between. Per the germline V gene, CDR1 is MDHEN and CDR2 is SYDVKM. CDR3 sequence reads: CASSLGGTGTDTQYF. CDR3 DNA: TGTGCCAGCAGTTTAGGGGGGACAGGCACAGATACGCAGTATTTT.